One sample yielded the 7 T cell receptor beta chains listed below, sequenced in a study of blood T cell repertoires in COVID-19. TCRdb's table, derived via immunoSEQ multiplex PCR, lists solely in-frame clones and lacks some. The sample yields roughly 45,000 clones, roughly nine tenths seen once. The sample comprised peripheral blood. All receptors come from a human donor in a cohort sampled during active COVID-19.

The table lists this clone with a count of one. V and J are TRBV7-9 and TRBJ2-2; TRBD1 is a possible D gene (5 bases). CDR3 length: 13 residues. Between the trimmed V and J ends, which lost 9 bases and 3 bases, there was a span of 11 bases. Germline values: CDR1 SEHNR, CDR2 FQNEAQ (reference sequence). The CDR3 DNA reads TGTGCCAGGGCAGCAGGGTACACCGGGGAGCTGTTTTTT. As protein: CARAAGYTGELFF.

This rearrangement joins TRBV7-2 to TRBJ1-4; possibly TRBD1 for D (6 bases). V was clipped by 5 bases and J by 8 bases, with 12 bases between them. This CDR3 is 13 amino acids long. Per the germline V gene, CDR1 is SGHTA and CDR2 is FQGNSA. DNA for the CDR3: TGTGCCAGCAGCCCCAGGGGTGGCGAAAAACTGTTTTTT. Its translation: CASSPRGGEKLFF. The full variable domain, its missing parts supplied by reference TRBV7-2 and TRBJ1-4, is GAGVSQSPSNKVTEKGKDVELRCDPISGHTALYWYRQSLGQGLEFLIYFQGNSAPDKSGLPSDRFSAERTGGSVSTLTIQRTQQEDSAVYLCASSPRGGEKLFFGSGTQLSVL.

V gene TRBV27 combines with J gene TRBJ1-5; perhaps TRBD1 as D (6 bases). The germline V gene encodes CDR1 MNHEY and CDR2 SMNVEV (reference sequence). The length of the CDR3 is 13 residues. The V end was cut by 5 bases, the J end by 8 bases, with 13 bases between. The CDR3 region has the DNA TGTGCCAGCAGTCGACAGGTTTTGGAGCCCCAGCATTTT. This encodes CASSRQVLEPQHF.

The gene calls are TRBV23-1 and TRBJ2-7, with 9 bases identical to TRBD1. TRBV23-1 is an open reading frame whose function is uncertain. This CDR3 is 15 amino acids long. Losses at the gene ends were 3 bases for V and 3 bases for J; bases not matched to a gene: 6. CDR3 protein: CASSHPDRGFYEQYF. DNA of the CDR3: TGCGCCAGCAGTCATCCCGACAGGGGGTTCTACGAGCAGTACTTC.

This chain uses TRBV19 with TRBJ2-7; 7 positions agree with TRBD1. There are 14 residues in the CDR3. The J segment lost 0 bases and the V segment lost 3 bases, leaving 2 bases of the junction unmatched. The germline V gene has CDR1 LNHDA and CDR2 SQIVND (reference sequence). CDR3: CASSIPGGSYEQYF. CDR3 sequence (DNA): TGTGCCAGTAGTATCCCAGGGGGCTCCTACGAGCAGTACTTC.

This clone came up once. The chain recombines TRBV29-1 with TRBJ2-1; a weak D match, TRBD1 (6 bases). Trimming took 1 base from V and 4 from J, leaving 11 bases between them. CDR1 SQVTM and CDR2 ANQGSEA come from the germline V gene. The CDR3 contains 14 residues. CDR3 residues: CSVEVGALYNEQFF. DNA for the CDR3: TGCAGCGTTGAAGTGGGGGCCCTTTACAATGAGCAGTTCTTC.

The rearrangement links TRBV19 to TRBJ1-2, with a possible D match to TRBD1 (5 bases). This CDR3 has 13 amino acids. CDR1 and CDR2 from the germline V gene are LNHDA and SQIVND (reference sequence). Trimming pared 3 bases from V and 8 bases from J, leaving 13 bases between. The CDR3 loop reads CASSISQGGGYTF. In nucleotides, the CDR3 is TGTGCCAGTAGTATCAGTCAGGGTGGCGGCTACACCTTC.